This T cell receptor beta chain was documented in a study of cytomegalovirus exposure and HLA in healthy donors. The CDR3 consists of 14 residues. CDR1 MNHEY and CDR2 SVGAGI come from the germline V gene. Unmatched junction bases numbered 7, after V lost 6 bases and J lost 5 bases. The PCR used 60 Vbeta and 13 Jbeta primers. Some clones are missing from TCRdb's copy, which holds only in-frame ones; the method was immunoSEQ multiplex PCR. Here the sample spans 70,000 or so clones, roughly 68% being singletons. The chain combines TRBV6-5 with TRBJ2-5, with TRBD1 identical over 9 bases. The receptor comes from a woman in her forties or fifties in good health and CMV-seronegative. The specimen was PBMCs. The CDR3 nucleotides are TGTGCCAGCAGACCGGGACAGGGAGGTGAGACCCAGTACTTC. Its protein product is CASRPGQGGETQYF.